Given below is one T cell receptor (beta chain) in context. The antigen remains unidentified. The source of the sample is a study of long-term antiretroviral therapy in people with HIV. Whole-study findings and limits: Diversity increased after ART yet remained lower than in transplant donor controls. ART adherence, viral resistance and therapy changes were undocumented.

Every one of the participants with HIV received treatment in the United States. V lost 3 bases and J lost 7, with 19 bases in between. Germline V gene data show CDR1 as LGHNA and CDR2 as YNFKEQ. The CDR3 length is 16 residues. With survey level as its setting, the immunoSEQ assay was v3.0. Here immunoSEQ multiplex PCR was the method, and the copy in TCRdb shows in-frame clones only, minus some. This table has some 22,000 clones, around nine tenths appearing once. V usage is TRBV4-2 and J usage is TRBJ2-1; no definite D call. The sequences come from unsorted PBMCs, collected 0.6 years after starting antiretroviral therapy. The TCR was taken from a man in his sixties with HIV. The CDR3 protein is CASSHFGLLVGNEQFF. CDR3 sequence (DNA): TGTGCCAGCAGCCATTTTGGTCTACTTGTTGGGAATGAGCAGTTCTTC.